In its sample, the clone carrying this T cell receptor (beta chain) was seen a few times. The data stem from a study of OX40 agonist ivuxolimab in advanced cancers. Assay: immunoSEQ multiplex PCR; the TCRdb copy retains only in-frame clones and omits some. This sample has 65,000 to 85,000 clones; 85% occur once, and the top ten carry roughly 3.1%. The V gene's germline CDR1 is MRHNA and CDR2 SNTAGT. There are 14 residues in the CDR3. Losses at the gene ends were 6 bases for V and 7 bases for J; bases not matched to a gene: 11. The gene calls are TRBV6-4 and TRBJ1-2; 7 bases fit TRBD1. This TCR was sampled from an adult with an advanced solid tumor such as melanoma, head and neck, liver or kidney cancer. The sample consisted of CD4+ or CD8+ T cells sorted from blood, taken in a trial of the OX40 agonist ivuxolimab. CDR3 residues: CASRRGQGDGGYTF. DNA for the CDR3: TGTGCCAGCAGGAGGGGGCAGGGCGATGGTGGCTACACCTTC.